The TCR beta chain described here comes from a study of shared clonotypes between healthy human individuals. Study-wide results and caveats: Of the naive CD4 clonotypes, about 5% were shared across several donors.

Terminally differentiated effector memory CD45RA+ cells were excluded by CCR7 positive selection of CD45RO-negative cells. Remarks on this clone: What it binds is unknown.

Assay execution proceeded at the deep level. Data came from immunoSEQ multiplex PCR; TCRdb stores just in-frame clones and leaves some out. The profile shows some 2,100,000 clones, about 93% of them singletons. The CDR3 runs 14 residues. Germline lookup yields CDR1 MGHRA and CDR2 YSYEKL. V lost 0 bases to trimming and J lost 4 bases, with 9 bases between them. The chain carries TRBV4-1 and TRBJ1-1; D call uncertain. The TCR originated in a man aged 18 to 30 in good health. Some clones in this sample may be carry-over from other donors' samples. Material for sequencing was naive CD8+ T cells from PBMCs. CDR3 in DNA: TGCGCCAGCAGCCAAGACCCCACGGGCACTGAAGCTTTCTTT. Amino acids: CASSQDPTGTEAFF.